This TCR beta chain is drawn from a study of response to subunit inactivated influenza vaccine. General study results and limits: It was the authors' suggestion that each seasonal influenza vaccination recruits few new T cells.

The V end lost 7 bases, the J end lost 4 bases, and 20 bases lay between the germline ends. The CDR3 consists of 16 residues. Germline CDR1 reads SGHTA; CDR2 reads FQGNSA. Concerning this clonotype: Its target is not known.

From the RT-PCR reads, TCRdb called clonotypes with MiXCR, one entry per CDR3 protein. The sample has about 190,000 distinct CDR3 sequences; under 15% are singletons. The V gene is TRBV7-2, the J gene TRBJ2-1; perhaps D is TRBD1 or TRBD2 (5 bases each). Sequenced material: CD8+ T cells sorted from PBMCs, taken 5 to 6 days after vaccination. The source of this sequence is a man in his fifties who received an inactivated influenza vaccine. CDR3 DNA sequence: TGTGCCAGCACCCCTTTAATGAGGGGCCTGTACAATGAGCAGTTCTTC. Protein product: CASTPLMRGLYNEQFF. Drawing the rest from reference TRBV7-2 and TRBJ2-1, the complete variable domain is GAGVSQSPSNKVTEKGKDVELRCDPISGHTALYWYRQSLGQGLEFLIYFQGNSAPDKSGLPSDRFSAERTGGSVSTLTIQRTQQEDSAVYLCASTPLMRGLYNEQFFGPGTRLTVL.